The 5 T cell receptor beta chains below all came from one sample that was sequenced in a study of neurological immune-mediated disorders. TCRdb re-derived calls from the 5' RACE reads in MiXCR, one entry per CDR3 protein. The top ten clones hold roughly 5.2% of a sample with about 50,000 distinct CDR3 sequences, under 13% of them seen once. The sequenced sample was PBMCs. Receptors were obtained from a man between 70 and 80 years old with HTLV-1-associated myelopathy (HAM/TSP).

This clonotype was seen at least ten times. The chain combines TRBV10-3 with TRBJ2-5; TRBD1 might be the D (6 bases). V dropped 0 bases and J dropped 6 bases, with 26 bases sitting between them. This CDR3 is 19 amino acids long. Per germline, CDR1 ENHRY and CDR2 SYGVKD. CDR3 coding DNA: TGTGCCATCAGTGAGTCGAACGTCCACTACCAAAGGACAGCAAAGACCCAGTACTTC. This sequence encodes CAISESNVHYQRTAKTQYF.

In this sample, this clonotype is medium-sized. The rearrangement joins TRBV12-3 or TRBV12-4 to TRBJ1-5; possibly TRBD1 for D (5 bases). This CDR3 region has 13 residues. Deletions cut 4 bases from V and 2 bases from J, with 6 bases between. The CDR3 is CASSSGRNQPQHF. CDR3 coding DNA: TGTGCCAGCAGTTCAGGGCGCAATCAGCCCCAGCATTTT.

This clonotype was picked up many times. V is TRBV12-3 or TRBV12-4 and J is TRBJ2-4; 12 bases fit TRBD2. Losses at the gene ends were 5 bases for V and 8 bases for J; bases not matched to a gene: 16. The CDR3 covers 18 residues. CDR3 nucleotide sequence: TGTGCCAGCAGTCCTCTAGCGGGAGGGCTCGGATCTGGTTACATTCAGTACTTC. Translated, it gives CASSPLAGGLGSGYIQYF.

This clonotype was found many times. The chain combines TRBV7-2 with TRBJ1-6; tentative D call: TRBD1 (6 bases). The CDR3 loop spans 14 amino acids. V shed 1 base and J shed 7 bases, with 8 bases lying between them. Germline V gives CDR1 SGHTA, CDR2 FQGNSA. The CDR3: CASSLGGTNSPLHF. In nucleotides, the CDR3 is TGTGCCAGCAGCTTAGGGGGGACAAATTCACCCCTCCACTTT.

This clonotype was picked up many times. CDR3 loop: CASSFDNYGYGYTF. CDR3 nucleotide sequence: TGTGCCAGCAGCTTTGACAACTACGGCTATGGCTACACCTTC. The chain couples TRBV5-5 to TRBJ1-2, with unresolved D. From germline, CDR1 is SGHKS and CDR2 YYEKEE (reference sequence). The CDR3 has 14 residues. V lost 2 bases, J lost 4 bases, and 12 bases lay in between.